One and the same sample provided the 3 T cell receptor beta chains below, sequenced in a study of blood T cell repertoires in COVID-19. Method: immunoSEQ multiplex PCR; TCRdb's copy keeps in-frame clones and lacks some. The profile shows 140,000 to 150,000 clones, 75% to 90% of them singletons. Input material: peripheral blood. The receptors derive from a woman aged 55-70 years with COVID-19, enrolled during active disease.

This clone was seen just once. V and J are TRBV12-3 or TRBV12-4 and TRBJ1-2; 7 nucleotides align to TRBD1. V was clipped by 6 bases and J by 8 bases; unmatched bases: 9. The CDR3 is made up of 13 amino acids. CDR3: CASSPGQVLGYTF. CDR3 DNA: TGTGCCAGCAGCCCTGGACAGGTTCTGGGCTACACCTTC.

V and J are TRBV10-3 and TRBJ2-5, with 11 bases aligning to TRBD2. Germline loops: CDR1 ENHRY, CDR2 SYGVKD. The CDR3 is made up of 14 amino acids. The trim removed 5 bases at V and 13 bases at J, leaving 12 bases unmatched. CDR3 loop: CAISWTSGYDDLYF. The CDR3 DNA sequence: TGTGCCATCAGTTGGACTAGCGGGTACGACGATTTGTACTTC.

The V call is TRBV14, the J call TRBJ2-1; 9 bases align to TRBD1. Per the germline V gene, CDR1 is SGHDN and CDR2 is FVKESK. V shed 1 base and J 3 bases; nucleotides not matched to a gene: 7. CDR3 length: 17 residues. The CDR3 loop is CASSQGTGAEFYNEQFF. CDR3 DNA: TGTGCCAGCAGCCAAGGGACAGGGGCCGAGTTCTACAATGAGCAGTTCTTC.